This entry lists 18 T cell receptor beta chains sequenced from one sample in a study of cytomegalovirus exposure and HLA in healthy donors. Amplification used 60 Vbeta primers and 13 Jbeta primers. TCRdb keeps only in-frame clones here, not all; method: immunoSEQ multiplex PCR. The sample contains some 150,000 clones, roughly 81% of which appear only once. Source material: PBMCs. These TCRs come from a woman between 50 and 59 years old in good health and CMV-seronegative.

In its sample, this clone was seen a few times. The rearrangement links TRBV28 to TRBJ1-2; D not certain. Germline-derived CDR1 and CDR2 are MDHEN and SYDVKM. This CDR3 region has 13 residues. Trimming removed 6 bases from V and 7 bases from J, with 15 bases in between. The CDR3 loop reads CASSSPPEFGYTF. For the CDR3, the DNA is TGTGCCAGCAGCTCACCGCCCGAGTTTGGCTACACCTTC.

The V gene is TRBV29-1, the J gene TRBJ1-1, with 8 bases matching TRBD1. V lost 5 bases, J lost 2 bases, and 4 bases stayed unmatched. The CDR3 runs to 13 residues. The germline gives CDR1 SQVTM, CDR2 ANQGSEA. The CDR3 DNA follows: TGCAGCGTTAGGGCAGGGGGCAACACTGAAGCTTTCTTT. Protein product: CSVRAGGNTEAFF.

This clone was found once. The chain combines TRBV13 with TRBJ1-2; perhaps TRBD1 as D (5 bases). This CDR3 has 15 residues. Trimming shortened V by 6 bases and J by 7 bases, and 21 bases separated the two germline ends. Germline lookup yields CDR1 PRHDT and CDR2 FYEKMQ (reference sequence). The CDR3 spells CASRDPGTARGGYTF. CDR3 sequence (DNA): TGTGCCAGCAGGGACCCCGGGACTGCAAGAGGTGGCTACACCTTC.

The chain carries TRBV4-3 and TRBJ1-4; 8 bases agree with TRBD1. The CDR3 totals 16 residues. With 5 bases clipped from V and 4 bases from J, the junction kept 9 bases outside the gene matches. Germline CDR1 LGHNA, CDR2 YSLEER. As DNA, the CDR3 is TGCGCCAGCAGCTCGGACCAGGGACAGGATAATGAAAAACTGTTTTTT. Translation: CASSSDQGQDNEKLFF.

DNA of the CDR3: TGTGCCAGCTCAGACTCCAGGGCGAACGAGCAGTACTTC. The encoded protein is CASSDSRANEQYF. This sequence joins TRBV18 and TRBJ2-7; TRBD1 might be the D (5 bases). Trimming removed 5 bases at V and 5 bases at J, with 13 bases between. The germline gives CDR1 KGHSH, CDR2 LQKENI. The CDR3 has 13 residues.

The chain recombines TRBV28 with TRBJ1-5; D is perhaps TRBD1 (6 bases). Between the trimmed V and J ends, which lost 11 bases and 0 bases, there was a span of 23 bases. Germline lookup yields CDR1 MDHEN and CDR2 SYDVKM. This CDR3 comprises 17 residues. The chain's CDR3 is CASRKTGGAYSNQPQHF. The DNA of the CDR3 is TGTGCCTCTCGAAAAACCGGGGGGGCGTATAGCAATCAGCCCCAGCATTTT.

This clone has more than one count but fewer than ten. The chain joins TRBV6-6 to TRBJ1-2; D gene uncertain. This CDR3 comprises 12 residues. With 2 bases removed from V and 6 bases from J, the gap between germline ends came to 7 bases. Germline CDR1 reads MNHNY; CDR2 reads SVGAGI (reference sequence). CDR3 sequence (DNA): TGTGCCAGCAGTTACCCGGGAGATGGCTACACCTTC. Translation gives CASSYPGDGYTF.

The rearrangement links TRBV10-3 to TRBJ1-2, with 8 positions matching TRBD1. The J segment lost 4 bases and the V segment lost 7 bases, leaving 11 bases of the junction unmatched. Per the germline V gene, CDR1 is ENHRY and CDR2 is SYGVKD. The CDR3 spans 15 residues. The CDR3 nucleotides are TGTGCCATCACCTCGGGGCTCACAGGGGGCTATGGCTACACCTTC. This translates into CAITSGLTGGYGYTF.

V gene TRBV5-1 combines with J gene TRBJ2-1, with a weak D call TRBD2 (5 bases). The CDR3 has 14 residues. V lost 4 bases and J 10 bases, leaving 18 bases between the germline ends. Germline CDR1 SGHRS, CDR2 YFSETQ. The CDR3 loop reads CASSAGLSNGEQFF. DNA of the CDR3: TGCGCCAGCAGCGCCGGACTTTCGAATGGAGAGCAGTTCTTC.

The chain combines TRBV5-4 with TRBJ1-2, with D unclear. The CDR3 contains 13 residues. Trimming shortened V by 1 base and J by 0 bases, and 4 bases separated the two germline ends. Germline lookup yields CDR1 SGHNT and CDR2 YYREEE (reference sequence). CDR3 DNA: TGTGCCAGCAGCTTGCAGGCTAACTATGGCTACACCTTC. Its protein product is CASSLQANYGYTF.

This clone turned up a few times. CDR3 residues: CASSLRGPPYEQYF. In DNA, the CDR3 is TGTGCCAGCAGTTTAAGGGGGCCTCCCTACGAGCAGTACTTC. The chain joins TRBV28 to TRBJ2-7; TRBD1 matches 7 bases. V gave up 2 bases and J gave up 2 bases; unmatched junction bases: 3. The V gene's germline CDR1 is MDHEN and CDR2 SYDVKM. This CDR3 has 14 amino acids.

The chain recombines TRBV2 with TRBJ1-1, with 7 bases identical to TRBD1. Germline assignment: CDR1 SNHLY and CDR2 FYNNEI. This CDR3 comprises 16 residues. V lost 6 bases to trimming and J lost 2 bases; unmatched junction nucleotides: 12. DNA of the CDR3: TGTGCCAGCAGCTACGGACAGGAAGTCTTAAACACTGAAGCTTTCTTT. Protein sequence: CASSYGQEVLNTEAFF. The full variable domain, in which reference TRBV2 and TRBJ1-1 provide the parts outside the CDR3, is EPEVTQTPSHQVTQMGQEVILRCVPISNHLYFYWYRQILGQKVEFLVSFYNNEISEKSEIFDDQFSVERPDGSNFTLKIRSTKLEDSAMYFCASSYGQEVLNTEAFFGQGTRLTVV.

The chain uses TRBV29-1 and TRBJ2-1, with 8 bases that match TRBD1. The V gene's germline CDR1 is SQVTM and CDR2 ANQGSEA. CDR3 size: 12 residues. Germline trimming cut 1 base from V and 12 bases from J; bases unmatched to any gene: 5. CDR3 sequence reads: CSVEVGQGGQFF. The CDR3, as DNA: TGCAGCGTTGAAGTAGGACAGGGAGGGCAGTTCTTC.

This chain links TRBV27 with TRBJ1-2; possible D gene TRBD1, 5 bases. The CDR3 totals 14 residues. Germline assignment: CDR1 MNHEY and CDR2 SMNVEV (reference sequence). V was pared by 3 bases and J by 7 bases, with 15 bases between. This chain's CDR3 is CASSLQGSSTGYTF. CDR3 in DNA: TGTGCCAGCAGTTTGCAGGGATCGTCTACTGGCTACACCTTC.

The J gene is TRBJ1-2, the V gene TRBV5-1; no clear D. Germline V CDR1 and CDR2: SGHRS, YFSETQ. The CDR3 contains 13 residues. The V gene lost 1 base and the J gene lost 1 base, with 5 bases spanning the gap. CDR3 nucleotide sequence: TGCGCCAGCAGCTTGACAGTTAACTATGGCTACACCTTC. Protein sequence: CASSLTVNYGYTF.

The CDR3 DNA reads TGTGCCAGCAGCCACAACAGGGGCTCCTACGAGCAGTACTTC. This translates into CASSHNRGSYEQYF. This chain uses TRBV5-4 with TRBJ2-7; 7 bases line up with TRBD1. This CDR3 has 14 residues. V gave up 4 bases and J gave up 0 bases; unmatched junction bases: 4. The V gene's germline CDR1 is SGHNT and CDR2 YYREEE (reference sequence).

The rearrangement links TRBV19 to TRBJ1-5; no reliable D call. CDR3 length: 13 residues. Germline V lookup: CDR1 LNHDA, CDR2 SQIVND (reference sequence). Trimming took 5 bases from V and 3 from J, leaving 8 bases between them. The CDR3 DNA reads TGTGCCAGTAGTGTGGCACCCAATCAGCCCCAGCATTTT. It encodes CASSVAPNQPQHF.

The chain is built from TRBV19 and TRBJ2-1; D gene unclear. There are 12 residues in the CDR3. Trimming shortened V by 4 bases and J by 3 bases, and 4 bases separated the two germline ends. The germline V gene encodes CDR1 LNHDA and CDR2 SQIVND (reference sequence). CDR3: CASSTRYNEQFF. In DNA form, the CDR3 reads TGTGCCAGTAGTACCCGCTACAATGAGCAGTTCTTC.